This TCR beta chain is drawn from a study of human versus mouse CDR3 diversity and MHC coevolution. The data were produced by immunoSEQ multiplex PCR, yet TCRdb's version contains in-frame clones alone and is incomplete. The profile covers about 60,000 clones, with roughly 94% appearing a single time and under 20% taken by the ten largest. The CDR3 runs to 18 residues. Looked up from germline, CDR1 is SGHRS and CDR2 is YFSETQ. The V end was cut by 0 bases, the J end by 4 bases, with 21 bases between. This clone occurred once. No antigen is known for it. Findings of the study overall: Two of the three human donors had the lowest clonal inequality.

The sequenced material came from naive CD4+ T cells from blood. Described subset: CD45RO-negative CD62L-positive naive CD4 T cells. The sequence was collected from a person aged 55 to 69 in good health. J is TRBJ2-3 and V is TRBV5-1; D possibly corresponds to TRBD1 (8 bases). Here the CDR3 reads CASSLDLDRGGRADTQYF. The CDR3 nucleotides read TGCGCCAGCAGCTTGGACCTCGACAGGGGAGGGAGGGCAGATACGCAGTATTTT.